Reported below is one TCR beta chain. Antigen: not known. Germline V CDR1 and CDR2: GTSNPN, SVGIG (reference sequence). V lost 2 bases to trimming and J lost 5 bases, with 12 bases between them. The CDR3 has 14 residues. The source of the sample is a study of read filtering for tumor transcriptome and immune sequencing. Turning to the study itself: After DNase treatment, RNA was made into whole-transcriptome libraries. IR-seq gave about 3.5 to 10.27 million TCR reads per sample; RNA-seq gave about 80 to 1,300. Study-wide points: Compared with RNA-seq, IR-seq gave much higher clonotype depth and reliability.

This library used approximately 390 ng RNA and molecular barcoded adaptors spanning alpha/delta and beta/gamma chains. TCRdb ran MiXCR on the reads and lists one entry per CDR3 protein. This table holds approximately 62,000 distinct CDR3 sequences, roughly 19% found once. This TCR came from a donor at least 40 years old with multiple myeloma. The chain couples TRBV30 to TRBJ1-4, with no clear D. The sequenced sample consisted of a population of CD138-negative cells sorted from bone marrow. CDR3 loop: CAWSKSAGNEKLFF. For the CDR3, the DNA is TGTGCCTGGAGTAAATCAGCGGGAAATGAAAAACTGTTTTTT. The whole variable domain, filled in from reference TRBV30 and TRBJ1-4, reads SQTIHQWPATLVQPVGSPLSLECTVEGTSNPNLYWYRQAAGRGLQLLFYSVGIGQISSEVPQNLSASRPQDRQFILSSKKLLLSDSGFYLCAWSKSAGNEKLFFGSGTQLSVL.